The 8 T cell receptor beta chains below were found in one sample sequenced in a study of OX40 agonist ivuxolimab in advanced cancers. Profiled with immunoSEQ multiplex PCR; TCRdb holds only in-frame clones, not every one. The sample shows about 130,000 clones, 90% of them seen only once. The source was CD4+ or CD8+ T cells sorted from blood, collected in a trial of the OX40 agonist ivuxolimab. The receptors shown here come from an adult with an advanced solid tumor such as melanoma, head and neck, liver or kidney cancer.

This chain uses TRBV18 with TRBJ2-3; possibly TRBD1 for D (6 bases). Germline assignment: CDR1 KGHSH and CDR2 LQKENI. Deletions cut 4 bases from V and 1 base from J, with 15 bases between. This CDR3 contains 16 residues. This chain's CDR3 is CASSQNRAGGTDTQYF. CDR3 bases: TGTGCCAGCTCACAAAACAGGGCCGGGGGCACAGATACGCAGTATTTT. Supplemented by reference TRBV18 and TRBJ2-3, the full variable domain reads NAGVMQNPRHLVRRRGQEARLRCSPMKGHSHVYWYRQLPEEGLKFMVYLQKENIIDESGMPKERFSAEFPKEGPSILRIQQVVRGDSAAYFCASSQNRAGGTDTQYFGPGTRLTVL.

V usage is TRBV6-6 and J usage is TRBJ2-5, with a tentative D call TRBD2 (6 bases). Looked up from germline, CDR1 is MNHNY and CDR2 is SVGAGI (reference sequence). The CDR3 has 14 amino acids. The V end lost 2 bases, the J end lost 5 bases, and 12 bases lay between the germline ends. The CDR3 bases are TGTGCCAGCAGTTACGCGGGACTGGCGGAGACCCAGTACTTC. Encoded protein: CASSYAGLAETQYF.

The chain combines TRBV19 with TRBJ2-7; no firm D call. Trimming removed 3 bases from V and 0 bases from J, with 9 bases in between. Germline CDR1 is LNHDA and CDR2 is SQIVND (reference sequence). CDR3 size: 14 residues. For the CDR3, the DNA is TGTGCCAGTAGTATCGGTGAAAGCTCCTACGAGCAGTACTTC. Translating gives CASSIGESSYEQYF.

This chain joins TRBV11-1 and TRBJ1-1, with 7 positions matching TRBD1. The CDR3 consists of 17 residues. In germline, CDR1 is SGHAT, CDR2 FQDESV (reference sequence). The V segment lost 1 base and the J segment 1 base; nucleotides outside the gene matches: 9. CDR3 in amino acids: CASSLVLGTVENTEAFF. The DNA of the CDR3 is TGTGCCAGCAGCTTAGTTTTAGGGACAGTCGAGAACACTGAAGCTTTCTTT.

The rearrangement joins TRBV11-3 to TRBJ1-1; D uncertain. Trimming took off 1 base at V and 2 bases at J, with 14 bases between the two ends. There are 16 residues in the CDR3. Germline V gene sequence: CDR1 SGHNT, CDR2 YENEEA. DNA for the CDR3: TGTGCCAGCAGCTTAGGGGCCGGACCGCTTAACACTGAAGCTTTCTTT. This encodes CASSLGAGPLNTEAFF.

The chain employs TRBV5-6 and TRBJ1-2; tentative D call: TRBD1 (5 bases). The V gene's germline CDR1 is SGHDT and CDR2 YYEEEE. This CDR3 spans 15 amino acids. The V end lost 4 bases, the J end lost 4 bases, and 17 bases lay between the germline ends. The CDR3 DNA follows: TGTGCCAGCAGCACAAACAGGCTCCGGGTCTATGGCTACACCTTC. Translation gives CASSTNRLRVYGYTF.

The J gene is TRBJ2-1, the V gene TRBV10-3; D assignment may be TRBD1 or TRBD2 (6 bases each). Germline loops: CDR1 ENHRY, CDR2 SYGVKD. Trimming took 6 bases from V and 7 from J, leaving 22 bases between them. The CDR3 runs 16 residues. In nucleotides, the CDR3 is TGTGCCATCAGAGCAGGAGGGGGTGGGACGGTTAATGAGCAGTTCTTC. This translates into CAIRAGGGGTVNEQFF.

The chain combines TRBV30 with TRBJ2-1; TRBD2 matches 9 bases. The J segment lost 2 bases and the V segment lost 7 bases, leaving 3 bases of the junction unmatched. There are 13 residues in the CDR3. Germline loops: CDR1 GTSNPN, CDR2 SVGIG (reference sequence). The CDR3: CASASGAYNEQFF. The CDR3 DNA sequence: TGTGCCTCGGCTAGCGGGGCCTACAATGAGCAGTTCTTC.